This TCR beta chain is from a study of blood T cell repertoires in COVID-19. Study-wide background: Samples representing acute and convalescent COVID-19 were sourced from the United States, Italy and Spain.

Authors' analysis steps: The authors estimated nucleated cell counts from reference gene primer amplification. Only in-frame clones appear in the TCRdb table, and some are missing; sequencing was by immunoSEQ multiplex PCR. V and J calls and clone size are copied from that table; D and trimming were computed from the DNA. The sample lists about 670,000 clones; approximately 90% were seen once. With 2 bases removed from V and 3 bases from J, the gap between germline ends came to 8 bases. Germline CDR1 and CDR2: GTSNPN and SVGIG (reference sequence). This CDR3 is built from 12 residues. The TCR originated in a woman between 18 and 29 years old with acute or convalescent COVID-19. The V gene is TRBV30, the J gene TRBJ2-7; D gene ambiguous. Source material: peripheral blood. DNA for the CDR3: TGTGCCTGGAGTCTGGCGGACTACGAGCAGTACTTC. Amino acid sequence: CAWSLADYEQYF.